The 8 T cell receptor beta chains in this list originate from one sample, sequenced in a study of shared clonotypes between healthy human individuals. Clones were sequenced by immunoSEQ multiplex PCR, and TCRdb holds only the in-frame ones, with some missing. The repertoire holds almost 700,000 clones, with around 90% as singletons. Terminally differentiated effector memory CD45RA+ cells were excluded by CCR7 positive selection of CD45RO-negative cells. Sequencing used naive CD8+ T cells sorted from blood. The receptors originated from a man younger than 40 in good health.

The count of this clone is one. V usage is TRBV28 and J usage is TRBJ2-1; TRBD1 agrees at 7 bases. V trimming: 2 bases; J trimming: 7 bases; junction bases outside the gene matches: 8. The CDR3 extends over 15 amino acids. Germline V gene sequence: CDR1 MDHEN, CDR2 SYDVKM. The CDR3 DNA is TGTGCCAGCAGTTTACCTAGGGACAGCCTAAATGAGCAGTTCTTC. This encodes CASSLPRDSLNEQFF.

The CDR3 loop is CASNLGGDHNYGYTF. The CDR3 nucleotides read TGTGCCAGCAACCTCGGAGGGGATCACAACTATGGCTACACCTTC. The chain joins TRBV11-2 to TRBJ1-2; D is possibly TRBD1 (5 bases). V shed 7 bases and J shed 2 bases, with 17 bases lying between them. CDR3 length equals 15 residues. From germline, CDR1 is SGHAT and CDR2 FQNNGV.

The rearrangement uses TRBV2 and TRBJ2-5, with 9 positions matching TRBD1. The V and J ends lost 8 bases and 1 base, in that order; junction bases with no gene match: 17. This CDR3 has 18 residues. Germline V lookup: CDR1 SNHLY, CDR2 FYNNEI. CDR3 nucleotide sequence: TGTGCCAGCGCGGGCTCCGGGACAGGGTTTTGGAGCCAAGAGACCCAGTACTTC. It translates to CASAGSGTGFWSQETQYF.

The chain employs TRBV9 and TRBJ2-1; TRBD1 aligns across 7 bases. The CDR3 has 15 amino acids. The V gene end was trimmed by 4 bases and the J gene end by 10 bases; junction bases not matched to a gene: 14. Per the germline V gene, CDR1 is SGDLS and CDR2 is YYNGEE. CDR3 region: CASSLARTGSSEQFF. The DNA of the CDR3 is TGTGCCAGCAGCCTCGCCCGGACAGGCTCCTCGGAGCAGTTCTTC. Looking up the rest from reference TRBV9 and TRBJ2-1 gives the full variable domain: DSGVTQTPKHLITATGQRVTLRCSPRSGDLSVYWYQQSLDQGLQFLIQYYNGEERAKGNILERFSAQQFPDLHSELNLSSLELGDSALYFCASSLARTGSSEQFFGPGTRLTVL.

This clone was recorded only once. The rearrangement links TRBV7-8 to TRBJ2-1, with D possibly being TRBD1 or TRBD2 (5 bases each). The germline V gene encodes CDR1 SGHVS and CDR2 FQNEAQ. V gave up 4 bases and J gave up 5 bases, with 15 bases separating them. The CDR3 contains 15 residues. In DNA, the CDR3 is TGTGCCAGCAGCTCCACGGGGCCTCGGAACAATGAGCAGTTCTTC. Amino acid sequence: CASSSTGPRNNEQFF. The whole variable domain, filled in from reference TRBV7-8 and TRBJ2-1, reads GAGVSQSPRYKVAKRGQDVALRCDPISGHVSLFWYQQALGQGPEFLTYFQNEAQLDKSGLPSDRFFAERPEGSVSTLKIQRTQQEDSAVYLCASSSTGPRNNEQFFGPGTRLTVL.

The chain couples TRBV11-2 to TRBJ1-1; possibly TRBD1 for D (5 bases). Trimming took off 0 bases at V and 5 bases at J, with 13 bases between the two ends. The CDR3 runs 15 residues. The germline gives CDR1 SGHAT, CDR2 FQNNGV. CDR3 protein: CASSLDGAGGTEAFF. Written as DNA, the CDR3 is TGTGCCAGCAGCTTAGATGGGGCGGGCGGGACTGAAGCTTTCTTT.

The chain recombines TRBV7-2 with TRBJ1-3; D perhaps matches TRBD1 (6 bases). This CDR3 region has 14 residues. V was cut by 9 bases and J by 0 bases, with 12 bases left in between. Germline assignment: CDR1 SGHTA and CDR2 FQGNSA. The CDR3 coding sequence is TGTGCCAGTCCGGGACAACTCTCTGGAAACACCATATATTTT. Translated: CASPGQLSGNTIYF.

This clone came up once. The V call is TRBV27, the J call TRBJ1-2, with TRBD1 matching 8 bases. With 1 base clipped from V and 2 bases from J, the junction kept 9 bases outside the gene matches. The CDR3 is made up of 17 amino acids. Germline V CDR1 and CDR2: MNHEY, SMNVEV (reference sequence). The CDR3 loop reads CASSLYPAGGRNYGYTF. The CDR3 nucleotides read TGTGCCAGCAGTTTATATCCGGCAGGGGGCAGGAACTATGGCTACACCTTC.